Given below is one T cell receptor beta chain in context. Its antigen is unknown. One base away lies a much larger clone, so this may be a sequencing read error. This specimen comes from a study of T cell repertoires in cytomegalovirus infection. Overall study: Public signatures in TCR beta pointed to CMV infection and matching HLA type.

The CDR3 length is 14 residues. Germline values: CDR1 DFQATT, CDR2 SNEGSKA (reference sequence). The ends were cut back, 6 bases at V and 1 base at J, with 15 bases in the middle. General study points: Clonotypes of TCR beta that were HLA-C-restricted and CMV-specific dominated the ex vivo response.

TCRdb called the reads again in MiXCR, with one record for every CDR3 protein. The sample holds roughly 500,000 distinct CDR3 sequences; 10% to 12% are singletons and the top ten take about 10%. The source of this sequence is a human donor in good health (CMV status not recorded). Some clones in this sample may be carry-over from other donors' samples. The sample consisted of PBMCs. The chain joins TRBV20-1 to TRBJ1-1; D unclear. This chain's CDR3 is CSAREGVKNTEAFF. For the CDR3, the DNA is TGCAGTGCCCGAGAGGGTGTCAAGAACACTGAAGCTTTCTTT.